This T cell receptor (beta chain) was found in a study of T-cell memory formation after mild COVID-19. Findings and limits, study-wide: Among clones contracting day 15 to 85, CD4/CD8 was balanced, whereas later expanders leaned CD4+. CD8+ contracting clones occupied EMRA, while CD4+ ones occupied mainly CM and EM.

TCRdb redid the calling of the 5' RACE reads with MiXCR, one entry per CDR3 protein. This sample yields 550,000 to 700,000 distinct CDR3 sequences, of which 17% are seen a single time; about 8.1% belongs to the top ten. About this clonotype itself: Its antigen is not known.

V lost 5 bases and J lost 10, with 8 bases in between. The germline V gene encodes CDR1 MNHEY and CDR2 SVGAGI. This CDR3 is 11 amino acids long. This clonotype originated in an adult woman who had mild COVID-19 (a few samples of this study predate the infection). Cell type and time point are not known. The sample comprised PBMCs or a T cell subset sorted from them (not recorded which). The V call is TRBV6-5, the J call TRBJ2-2; D may be TRBD1 (6 bases). CDR3 region: CASSQGQELFF. The CDR3 coding sequence is TGTGCCAGCAGTCAGGGACAGGAGCTGTTTTTT.